The source of this TCR beta chain is a study of CD8 T cells in ankylosing spondylitis. The authors made TCR beta libraries by quantitative 5'-RACE with molecular barcodes. MiXCR, applied by TCRdb to the 5' RACE reads, yields one record per CDR3 protein. Here the sample spans roughly 470,000 distinct CDR3 sequences, roughly 26% being singletons. This clonotype was observed a few times. Its antigen remains unidentified. Study-level findings and limits: Several highly homologous variants made up a TCR beta motif, and this motif appeared characteristic of ankylosing spondylitis blood. As reported, disease-linked clones showed significant enrichment in matched ankylosing spondylitis synovial fluid. Disease-linked clones were found to be CD8+ and relatively rare in peripheral blood. A number of the motif variants had already been described in reactive arthritis synovial fluid and blood.

CDR3 length: 13 amino acids. CDR1 and CDR2 (germline): SGHRS, YFSETQ. Trimming stripped 1 base from V and 6 bases from J, with 9 bases between. The source of this sequence is a male donor with ankylosing spondylitis. The chain employs TRBV5-1 and TRBJ2-3; D not resolved. The sequencing sample was made of blood, either unsorted or a sorted T cell fraction (not recorded which). The CDR3 sequence is CASSLQLRDTQYF. The CDR3 nucleotides read TGCGCCAGCAGCTTGCAATTGAGGGATACGCAGTATTTT.